The next 23 T cell receptor beta chains were all read from a single sample in a study of blood T cell repertoires in COVID-19. The protocol was immunoSEQ multiplex PCR, while the TCRdb copy is restricted to in-frame clones and leaves out a portion. There are fewer than 300,000 clones in the sample; roughly 85% occur only once, and more than 4% lies in the top ten. Sequencing was performed on PBMCs or T cells enriched from blood (not recorded which). The origin of the receptors is a woman aged 25 to 39 who had recovered from COVID-19.

The rearrangement links TRBV12-3 or TRBV12-4 to TRBJ2-7; the D gene is possibly TRBD1 (5 bases). The CDR3 is 11 amino acids. Deletions cut 3 bases from V and 9 bases from J, with 9 bases between. CDR3 residues: CASSLGPRQYF. The CDR3 DNA sequence: TGTGCCAGCAGTTTGGGGCCACGGCAGTACTTC.

This clone was seen a few times. This chain links TRBV19 with TRBJ2-1, with D possibly being TRBD1 (5 bases). Germline assignment: CDR1 LNHDA and CDR2 SQIVND (reference sequence). This CDR3 spans 18 amino acids. Between the trimmed V and J ends, which lost 4 bases and 0 bases, there was a span of 19 bases. The CDR3 DNA is TGTGCCAGTAGTACGATTCCAAACAGGCGTAGCTCCTACAATGAGCAGTTCTTC. Amino acid sequence: CASSTIPNRRSSYNEQFF.

The chain links TRBV6-1 to TRBJ1-2; D gene ambiguous. There are 13 residues in the CDR3. The germline V gene has CDR1 MNHNS and CDR2 SASEGT. The V and J ends lost 2 bases and 3 bases respectively, with 7 bases between them. The CDR3 protein is CASSEMVDYGYTF. The DNA of the CDR3 is TGTGCCAGCAGTGAAATGGTAGACTATGGCTACACCTTC.

V gene TRBV11-3 combines with J gene TRBJ2-2, with TRBD2 matching over 8 bases. In germline, CDR1 is SGHNT, CDR2 YENEEA. V shed 0 bases, J shed 0 bases, and the junction held 9 bases outside the gene matches. The CDR3 is 19 residues long. In DNA, the CDR3 is TGTGCCAGCAGCTTAGAGAGCACTAGCGGCCGTGCGAACACCGGGGAGCTGTTTTTT. It encodes CASSLESTSGRANTGELFF.

The gene calls are TRBV12-3 or TRBV12-4 and TRBJ1-1; D is unclear. Trimming took 2 bases from V and 6 from J, leaving 7 bases between them. The CDR3 contains 12 residues. CDR3 sequence reads: CASSLIFAEAFF. The CDR3 DNA reads TGTGCCAGCAGTTTAATTTTCGCTGAAGCTTTCTTT.

This chain connects TRBV2 to TRBJ2-5, with TRBD2 identical over 8 bases. This CDR3 has 16 amino acids. Germline assignment: CDR1 SNHLY and CDR2 FYNNEI. V trimming: 2 bases; J trimming: 5 bases; junction bases outside the gene matches: 10. CDR3 region: CASSESGTRGRETQYF. CDR3 in DNA: TGTGCCAGCAGTGAATCCGGGACTAGAGGAAGGGAGACCCAGTACTTC.

J is TRBJ1-2 and V is TRBV7-9, with D possibly being TRBD1 (5 bases). The germline V gene encodes CDR1 SEHNR and CDR2 FQNEAQ (reference sequence). Trimming shortened V by 7 bases and J by 3 bases, and 15 bases separated the two germline ends. This CDR3 is 14 amino acids long. The CDR3 sequence: CASTAGVGDYGYTF. DNA of the CDR3: TGTGCCAGCACGGCGGGGGTAGGCGACTATGGCTACACCTTC.

This sequence joins TRBV5-1 and TRBJ2-7; a weak D match, TRBD1 (6 bases). This CDR3 has 14 amino acids. The V end was cut by 4 bases, the J end by 5 bases, with 16 bases between. Germline CDR1 reads SGHRS; CDR2 reads YFSETQ. The CDR3 spells CASSGQGFSNEQYF. CDR3 in DNA: TGCGCCAGCAGCGGGCAGGGGTTTTCCAACGAGCAGTACTTC.

This chain uses TRBV5-1 with TRBJ2-1; 9 bases line up with TRBD2. CDR1 is SGHRS, CDR2 YFSETQ, per germline. This CDR3 region has 16 residues. V was clipped by 1 base and J by 6 bases; unmatched bases: 8. The CDR3 nucleotides read TGCGCCAGCAGCTTGTCGGCTCTAGCGGGAAGCAATGAGCAGTTCTTC. Amino acids: CASSLSALAGSNEQFF. The full variable domain, completed using reference TRBV5-1 and TRBJ2-1, is KAGVTQTPRYLIKTRGQQVTLSCSPISGHRSVSWYQQTPGQGLQFLFEYFSETQRNKGNFPGRFSGRQFSNSRSEMNVSTLELGDSALYLCASSLSALAGSNEQFFGPGTRLTVL.

J is TRBJ1-2 and V is TRBV5-1; 9 bases match TRBD1. CDR1 is SGHRS, CDR2 YFSETQ, per germline. Germline trimming cut 3 bases from V and 0 bases from J; bases unmatched to any gene: 6. The CDR3 covers 16 residues. The CDR3 protein is CASSSGQGKANYGYTF. Written as DNA, the CDR3 is TGCGCCAGCAGCTCGGGACAGGGAAAAGCTAACTATGGCTACACCTTC. Full variable domain (rest looked up from reference TRBV5-1 and TRBJ1-2): KAGVTQTPRYLIKTRGQQVTLSCSPISGHRSVSWYQQTPGQGLQFLFEYFSETQRNKGNFPGRFSGRQFSNSRSEMNVSTLELGDSALYLCASSSGQGKANYGYTFGSGTRLTVV.

V and J are TRBV15 and TRBJ1-2; tentative D call: TRBD1 (5 bases). The CDR3 extends over 15 amino acids. CDR1 and CDR2 (germline): LNHNV, YYDKDF (reference sequence). V was clipped by 5 bases and J by 5 bases, with 18 bases between them. The CDR3 nucleotides are TGTGCCACCAGCCGACGTTTGGACATCCCGTATGGCTACACCTTC. Amino acid sequence: CATSRRLDIPYGYTF.

This clone occurred once. The CDR3 DNA sequence: TGTGCCAGCAGCGTAGGCAGAAACTACGAGCAGTACTTC. Translating it yields CASSVGRNYEQYF. V is TRBV9 and J is TRBJ2-7, with D uncertain. Trimming removed 0 bases from V and 3 bases from J, with 7 bases in between. This CDR3 has 13 amino acids. CDR1 and CDR2 (germline): SGDLS, YYNGEE.

This chain uses TRBV7-6 with TRBJ2-2; TRBD2 aligns across 14 bases. With V trimmed by 5 bases and J by 4 bases, 9 bases remained unmatched. CDR1 and CDR2 (germline): SGHVS, FNYEAQ. This CDR3 has 18 residues. CDR3 nucleotides: TGTGCCAGCAGCCCCCGTACAGGACTAGCGGGAGGCACCGGGGAGCTGTTTTTT. Its protein is CASSPRTGLAGGTGELFF.

J is TRBJ2-3 and V is TRBV19; TRBD2 agrees at 7 bases. This CDR3 region has 14 residues. Germline loops: CDR1 LNHDA, CDR2 SQIVND (reference sequence). After removal of 5 bases from V and 2 bases from J, the junction contained 4 bases not matched to a gene. The CDR3 loop is CASSVRDYTDTQYF. The CDR3 DNA follows: TGTGCCAGTAGTGTCCGGGACTACACAGATACGCAGTATTTT.

Turning to this clone: The same CDR3 also results from other DNA sequences found in this sample. V usage is TRBV5-4 and J usage is TRBJ1-1; D remains ambiguous. The V end was cut by 0 bases, the J end by 4 bases, with 4 bases between. Germline V gene lookup returns CDR1 SGHNT and CDR2 YYREEE (reference sequence). CDR3 size: 12 residues. The CDR3 coding sequence is TGTGCCAGCAGCTTGGACAGCACTGAAGCTTTCTTT. Protein product: CASSLDSTEAFF.

V and J are TRBV7-2 and TRBJ2-7; 8 nucleotides line up with TRBD2. From germline, CDR1 is SGHTA and CDR2 FQGNSA. The CDR3 runs 15 residues. The J segment lost 3 bases and the V segment lost 1 base, leaving 5 bases of the junction unmatched. For the CDR3, the DNA is TGTGCCAGCAGCTTAGATCGCGGGGGGCACTACGAGCAGTACTTC. This sequence encodes CASSLDRGGHYEQYF.

This clone came up once. The chain uses TRBV2 and TRBJ1-1; 10 bases align to TRBD1. V trimming: 6 bases; J trimming: 6 bases; junction bases outside the gene matches: 4. Germline loops: CDR1 SNHLY, CDR2 FYNNEI. CDR3 length equals 13 residues. In DNA, the CDR3 is TGTGCCAGCAGAGAGGACAGGGGGTCTGAAGCTTTCTTT. As protein: CASREDRGSEAFF.

V and J are TRBV28 and TRBJ2-5; tentatively, D is TRBD2 (6 bases). CDR1 MDHEN and CDR2 SYDVKM come from the germline V gene. Trimming left V 7 bases short and J 1 base short, with 19 bases between. The CDR3 length is 16 residues. The CDR3 nucleotides read TGTGCCAGCACGACAAGGGAGGACCCCACCCAAGAGACCCAGTACTTC. It codes for CASTTREDPTQETQYF.

The chain uses TRBV10-3 and TRBJ1-2, with 7 bases aligning to TRBD1. Germline CDR1 ENHRY, CDR2 SYGVKD. The CDR3 consists of 12 residues. After removal of 8 bases from V and 5 bases from J, the junction contained 5 bases not matched to a gene. CDR3 in amino acids: CAIEGTEYGYTF. CDR3 nucleotides: TGTGCCATCGAGGGGACAGAATATGGCTACACCTTC.

On this clone itself: The sample carries other DNA sequences with the same CDR3. The rearrangement uses TRBV7-9 and TRBJ1-3; D ambiguous. Germline V CDR1 and CDR2: SEHNR, FQNEAQ (reference sequence). V lost 2 bases and J 0 bases, leaving 5 bases between the germline ends. The CDR3 runs to 14 residues. CDR3 bases: TGTGCCAGCAGCTTAAGCGGCTCTGGAAACACCATATATTTT. Translation gives CASSLSGSGNTIYF. Complete variable domain (other parts from reference TRBV7-9 and TRBJ1-3): DTGVSQNPRHKITKRGQNVTFRCDPISEHNRLYWYRQTLGQGPEFLTYFQNEAQLEKSRLLSDRFSAERPKGSFSTLEIQRTEQGDSAMYLCASSLSGSGNTIYFGEGSWLTVV.

This chain connects TRBV15 to TRBJ1-2; 10 bases match TRBD1. This CDR3 contains 15 residues. The V gene's germline CDR1 is LNHNV and CDR2 YYDKDF (reference sequence). With 5 bases clipped from V and 2 bases from J, the junction kept 5 bases outside the gene matches. The CDR3 nucleotides are TGTGCCACCAGCCCTATGACAGGGGGCAACTATGGCTACACCTTC. This sequence encodes CATSPMTGGNYGYTF. Combining the CDR3 with reference TRBV15 and TRBJ1-2 gives the whole variable domain DAMVIQNPRYQVTQFGKPVTLSCSQTLNHNVMYWYQQKSSQAPKLLFHYYDKDFNNEADTPDNFQSRRPNTSFCFLDIRSPGLGDTAMYLCATSPMTGGNYGYTFGSGTRLTVV.

The chain has TRBV5-1 and TRBJ2-4; D might be TRBD1 (6 bases). The CDR3 extends over 14 amino acids. The germline V gene has CDR1 SGHRS and CDR2 YFSETQ. V shed 4 bases and J shed 6 bases, with 14 bases lying between them. The CDR3 DNA is TGCGCCAGCAGCATTGGACAGCACCCAAACATTCAGTACTTC. It encodes CASSIGQHPNIQYF.

CDR3 sequence (DNA): TGTGCCAGTAGTATCACCCTACAGGGGAGCCACGAGCAGTACTTC. It is translated as CASSITLQGSHEQYF. The rearrangement links TRBV19 to TRBJ2-7; 7 bases align to TRBD1. CDR1 LNHDA and CDR2 SQIVND come from the germline V gene (reference sequence). Trimming removed 3 bases from V and 5 bases from J; junction bases left unmatched: 10. This CDR3 comprises 15 residues.